The 7 T cell receptor beta chains given below trace back to one sample, sequenced in a study of OX40 agonist ivuxolimab in advanced cancers. The method was immunoSEQ multiplex PCR; TCRdb's version includes in-frame clones alone and lacks a portion of them. The sample lists 95,000 to 100,000 clones, approximately 83% occurring once. The sequencing used CD4+ or CD8+ T cells sorted from blood, collected in a trial of the OX40 agonist ivuxolimab. These receptors were collected from an adult with an advanced solid tumor such as melanoma, head and neck, liver or kidney cancer.

This chain's CDR3 is CASSWRWEGTGELFF. CDR3 bases: TGTGCCAGCAGTTGGAGATGGGAGGGCACCGGGGAGCTGTTTTTT. The chain has TRBV2 and TRBJ2-2; 7 positions agree with TRBD2. This CDR3 has 15 residues. Germline loops: CDR1 SNHLY, CDR2 FYNNEI. The ends lost 5 bases at V and 4 bases at J; junction bases unmatched: 7.

The rearrangement joins TRBV18 to TRBJ2-5; D is uncertain. V lost 6 bases and J lost 3, with 11 bases in between. The CDR3 loop spans 13 amino acids. Germline V gene sequence: CDR1 KGHSH, CDR2 LQKENI. CDR3 sequence reads: CASSPRLEETQYF. The DNA for the CDR3 is TGTGCCAGCTCCCCAAGGTTGGAAGAGACCCAGTACTTC.

The V gene is TRBV5-4, the J gene TRBJ2-3; TRBD2 agrees at 11 bases. The trim removed 3 bases at V and 7 bases at J, leaving 7 bases unmatched. Germline assignment: CDR1 SGHNT and CDR2 YYREEE (reference sequence). This CDR3 has 15 amino acids. The CDR3 nucleotides are TGTGCCAGCAGCTCACCGACTAGCGGGACCTATACGCAGTATTTT. Protein sequence: CASSSPTSGTYTQYF.

The V call is TRBV6-1, the J call TRBJ2-3; D may be TRBD1 (7 bases). This CDR3 is 14 amino acids long. Per germline, CDR1 MNHNS and CDR2 SASEGT. V was shortened by 2 bases and J by 6 bases, with 12 bases between the two germline ends. CDR3 sequence reads: CASSELSGGDTQYF. In DNA, the CDR3 is TGTGCCAGCAGTGAACTGTCAGGGGGGGATACGCAGTATTTT.

J is TRBJ2-1 and V is TRBV6-5, with D possibly matching TRBD1 (5 bases). This CDR3 region has 16 residues. The germline V gene has CDR1 MNHEY and CDR2 SVGAGI. The V end was cut by 4 bases, the J end by 3 bases, with 16 bases between. CDR3 amino acids: CASSSRKGAGYNEQFF. CDR3 coding DNA: TGTGCCAGCAGTTCCCGCAAAGGGGCTGGCTACAATGAGCAGTTCTTC.

This clone appeared a few times. The chain carries TRBV12-2 and TRBJ1-1. TRBV12-2 is a pseudogene locus. This CDR3 has 11 amino acids. Here the CDR3 reads CASRPAQDAFF. The CDR3 region has the DNA TGTGCAAGTCGCCCTGCCCAGGACGCTTTCTTT.

This clone occurred once. CDR3 in DNA: TGTGCCAGCAGTTACTCATCTGGAAACACCATATATTTT. Translation: CASSYSSGNTIYF. The chain has TRBV6-5 and TRBJ1-3; D ambiguous. The CDR3 covers 13 residues. Trimming shortened V by 0 bases and J by 1 base, and 1 base separated the two germline ends. Germline V gives CDR1 MNHEY, CDR2 SVGAGI.